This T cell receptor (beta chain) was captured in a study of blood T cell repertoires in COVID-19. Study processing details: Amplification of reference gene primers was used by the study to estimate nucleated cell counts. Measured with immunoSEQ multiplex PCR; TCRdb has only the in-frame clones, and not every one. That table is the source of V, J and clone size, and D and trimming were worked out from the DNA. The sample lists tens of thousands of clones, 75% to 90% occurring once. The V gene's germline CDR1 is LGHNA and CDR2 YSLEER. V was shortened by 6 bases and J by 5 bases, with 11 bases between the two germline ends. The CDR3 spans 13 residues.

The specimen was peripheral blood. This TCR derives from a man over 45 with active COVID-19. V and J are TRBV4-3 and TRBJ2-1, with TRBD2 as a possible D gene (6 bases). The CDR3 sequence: CASSHGGDNEQFF. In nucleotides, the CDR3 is TGCGCCAGCAGTCACGGGGGTGACAATGAGCAGTTCTTC.